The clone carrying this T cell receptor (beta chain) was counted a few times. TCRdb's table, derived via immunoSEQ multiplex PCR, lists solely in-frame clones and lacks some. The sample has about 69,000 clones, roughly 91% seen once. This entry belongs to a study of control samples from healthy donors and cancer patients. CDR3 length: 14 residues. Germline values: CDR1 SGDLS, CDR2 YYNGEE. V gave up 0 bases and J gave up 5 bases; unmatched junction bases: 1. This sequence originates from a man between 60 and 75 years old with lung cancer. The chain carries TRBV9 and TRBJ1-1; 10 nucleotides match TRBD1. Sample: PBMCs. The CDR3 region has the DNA TGTGCCAGCAGCGTAGGGACAGGGGGTACTGAAGCTTTCTTT. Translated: CASSVGTGGTEAFF.